One T cell receptor beta chain is described in this entry. The data derive from a study of radiation and T cells in renal cell carcinoma. Only in-frame clones appear in the TCRdb table, and some are missing; sequencing was by immunoSEQ multiplex PCR. The sample yields some 150,000 clones, 80% to 90% seen once. The time point is: blood 2 weeks post-SBRT. Treatment denoted: 15 Gy SBRT to primary tumor, nephrectomy 4 weeks later. Specimen: blood, collected from a patient whose treatment included radiotherapy and nephrectomy. This sequence originates from a woman aged 45-65 years with renal cell carcinoma.

In DNA form, the CDR3 reads TGTGCCAGCAGTGAGGCGGATACGCAGTATTTT. This translates into CASSEADTQYF. This rearrangement joins TRBV2 to TRBJ2-3, with unresolved D. Germline-derived CDR1 and CDR2 are SNHLY and FYNNEI. V shed 3 bases and J shed 6 bases, with 4 bases lying between them. This CDR3 has 11 amino acids.